A single T cell receptor beta chain is shown here with its context. Its target is unknown. The sample is drawn from a study of metastatic and nonmetastatic thyroid tumors. Before thyroid surgery, none of the patients had received any treatment. Whole-study findings and limits: Relative to benign nodules, malignant thyroid tumors were reportedly characterized by significantly elevated TCR beta diversity in blood and tumor.

TCRdb reprocessed the PCR reads via MiXCR. The profile covers tens of thousands of clones, with 25% to 30% appearing a single time and 32% taken by the ten largest. Sample: blood. The TCR comes from a female donor with papillary thyroid cancer or a benign thyroid nodule (not recorded which). Some clones in this sample may be carry-over from other donors' samples.

CDR3 protein: CSARVIQDAYEQYF. The CDR3 bases are TGCAGTGCTAGAGTGATACAGGACGCCTACGAGCAGTACTTC. The V gene is TRBV20-1, the J gene TRBJ2-7, with D perhaps matching TRBD1 (5 bases). The CDR3 runs 14 residues. Deletions cut 1 base from V and 2 bases from J, with 12 bases between. Germline-derived CDR1 and CDR2 are DFQATT and SNEGSKA (reference sequence).